These 15 T cell receptor beta chains were all obtained from the same sample, sequenced in a study of vaccination effects on CD4 cells after COVID-19. Antigen-specific CD4+ T cells were expanded with viral peptide pools in the ViraFEST assay before sequencing. The culture ran for 9 to 11 days, and then CD4+ T cells were isolated. TCRdb's table, derived via immunoSEQ multiplex PCR, lists solely in-frame clones and lacks some. The sample holds about 79,000 clones, around 74% seen once. No antigen is known for these receptors. Sequencing was performed on CD4+ T cells from PBMCs cultured with HCoV-229E spike peptides, taken before COVID-19 vaccination. These receptors all stem from a human donor who received a COVID-19 vaccine.

The chain has TRBV5-1 and TRBJ2-1; D is unresolved. Germline-derived CDR1 and CDR2 are SGHRS and YFSETQ. The CDR3 length is 15 residues. V lost 0 bases and J 6 bases, leaving 13 bases between the germline ends. CDR3 nucleotide sequence: TGCGCCAGCAGCTTGGATGTAGGCAGGCCCAATGAGCAGTTCTTC. This gives the protein CASSLDVGRPNEQFF.

The V gene is TRBV24-1, the J gene TRBJ1-2, with 7 bases that match TRBD1. The length of the CDR3 is 13 residues. Losses at the gene ends were 5 bases for V and 6 bases for J; bases not matched to a gene: 5. Germline V gives CDR1 KGHDR, CDR2 SFDVKD. CDR3: CATSGQGGHGYTF. DNA for the CDR3: TGTGCCACCAGTGGACAGGGTGGTCATGGCTACACCTTC.

As for this clone: One junction end does not reproduce the germline sequence, and a read error may be involved. The chain carries TRBV5-1 and TRBJ2-5; TRBD1 is a possible D gene (5 bases). Germline loops: CDR1 SGHRS, CDR2 YFSETQ. The CDR3 is made up of 11 amino acids. The CDR3 nucleotides read TGCGCCAGCAGGTTGGGGCCAACCCAGTACTTC. It yields the protein CASRLGPTQYF.

In its sample, this clone was seen once. This chain joins TRBV3-1 (or the pseudogene TRBV3-2) and TRBJ1-6; D is perhaps TRBD1 (6 bases). The CDR3 is 15 amino acids. The V gene lost 5 bases and the J gene lost 9 bases, with 17 bases spanning the gap. Looked up from germline, CDR1 is LGHDT and CDR2 is YNNKEL (reference sequence). This CDR3 is CASSTRDKGGSPLHF. The CDR3 DNA follows: TGTGCCAGCAGCACCCGGGACAAGGGGGGTTCACCCCTCCACTTT.

The V and J genes are TRBV5-5 and TRBJ2-5; D may be TRBD1 or TRBD2 (6 bases each). The germline V and J ends were trimmed by 2 bases and 2 bases, with 22 bases remaining between them. Germline loops: CDR1 SGHKS, CDR2 YYEKEE (reference sequence). This CDR3 has 18 amino acids. The CDR3 sequence is CASSFGSSGAQYQETQYF. CDR3 in DNA: TGTGCCAGCAGCTTCGGGTCCTCGGGGGCGCAGTATCAAGAGACCCAGTACTTC.

The chain joins TRBV11-2 to TRBJ2-5, with unresolved D. Germline V gives CDR1 SGHAT, CDR2 FQNNGV. The CDR3 has 15 residues. The V end lost 5 bases, the J end lost 0 bases, and 13 bases lay between the germline ends. The CDR3 nucleotides are TGTGCCAGCAGCCCAACTATAGCAGACCAAGAGACCCAGTACTTC. Translating it yields CASSPTIADQETQYF.

The genes are TRBV19 and TRBJ2-5, with D perhaps matching TRBD2 (5 bases). The CDR3 is 14 amino acids. Looked up from germline, CDR1 is LNHDA and CDR2 is SQIVND (reference sequence). The V gene lost 5 bases and the J gene lost 4 bases, with 14 bases spanning the gap. The CDR3 DNA follows: TGTGCCAGTAGTTTTACTAGGGAAGGAGAGACCCAGTACTTC. This translates into CASSFTREGETQYF.

The chain couples TRBV18 to TRBJ2-3; possible D gene TRBD1, 6 bases. Trimming left V 0 bases short and J 0 bases short, with 10 bases between. The CDR3 runs 16 residues. Germline V gene data show CDR1 as KGHSH and CDR2 as LQKENI. The CDR3 DNA reads as TGTGCCAGCTCACCACCTAACAGGGCTAGCACAGATACGCAGTATTTT. Translating it yields CASSPPNRASTDTQYF.

The chain joins TRBV18 to TRBJ2-1; 7 bases match TRBD2. Germline-derived CDR1 and CDR2 are KGHSH and LQKENI. The V segment lost 0 bases and the J segment 5 bases; nucleotides outside the gene matches: 1. This CDR3 has 14 residues. The DNA for the CDR3 is TGTGCCAGCTCACCACCGGGGGGGGACAATGAGCAGTTCTTC. It codes for CASSPPGGDNEQFF.

V and J are TRBV5-1 and TRBJ1-2; D unclear. From germline, CDR1 is SGHRS and CDR2 YFSETQ. The CDR3 length is 16 residues. Trimming stripped 5 bases from V and 0 bases from J, with 17 bases between. This chain's CDR3 is CASSPGRITTNYGYTF. CDR3 nucleotides: TGCGCCAGCAGTCCCGGACGGATTACTACTAACTATGGCTACACCTTC.

This sequence joins TRBV3-1 (or the pseudogene TRBV3-2) and TRBJ1-2; TRBD1 might be the D (6 bases). Germline loops: CDR1 LGHDT, CDR2 YNNKEL (reference sequence). Trimming shortened V by 6 bases and J by 8 bases, and 19 bases separated the two germline ends. The CDR3 covers 14 residues. The CDR3 loop reads CASSPQGLQEGYTF. Here the CDR3 DNA reads TGTGCCAGCAGTCCGCAGGGGCTACAAGAAGGCTACACCTTC.

This clone has only one observation. The rearrangement joins TRBV5-8 to TRBJ2-2, with unresolved D. The CDR3 has 14 amino acids. The ends were cut back, 2 bases at V and 5 bases at J, with 10 bases in the middle. The germline V gene encodes CDR1 SGHTS and CDR2 YDEGEE. The CDR3 DNA is TGTGCCAGCAGCTTAGGGTCAAAAACCGGGGAGCTGTTTTTT. It encodes CASSLGSKTGELFF.

The CDR3 loop is CASSSGLGSTNEKLFF. The CDR3 bases are TGTGCCAGCAGCAGCGGGCTAGGGTCCACTAATGAAAAACTGTTTTTT. The chain uses TRBV5-8 and TRBJ1-4; D is undetermined. This CDR3 has 16 amino acids. Germline V gives CDR1 SGHTS, CDR2 YDEGEE. V was pared by 4 bases and J by 2 bases, with 15 bases between.

The chain joins TRBV7-3 to TRBJ2-1; 9 positions agree with TRBD1. Trimming removed 3 bases from V and 4 bases from J; junction bases left unmatched: 4. The CDR3 length is 15 residues. The germline V gene has CDR1 SGHTA and CDR2 FQGTGA. CDR3 in DNA: TGTGCCAGCAGCTTCGCCGGGACAGGGTACAATGAGCAGTTCTTC. Translating gives CASSFAGTGYNEQFF.

J is TRBJ1-2 and V is TRBV28; D is ambiguous. The germline gives CDR1 MDHEN, CDR2 SYDVKM. With 8 bases removed from V and 3 bases from J, the gap between germline ends came to 10 bases. The CDR3 has 12 residues. The CDR3 spells CASERTDYGYTF. The CDR3 region has the DNA TGTGCCAGCGAACGGACCGACTATGGCTACACCTTC.